These 32 T cell receptor beta chains share one sample of origin, sequenced in a study of PD-1 and CTLA-4 blockade in melanoma. Assay: immunoSEQ multiplex PCR; the TCRdb copy retains only in-frame clones and omits some. In the table there are 23,000 or so clones, around 88% of which are singletons. The sequencing used CD8+ T cells from peripheral blood, collected before anti-PD-1 treatment. The receptors stem from a human donor with melanoma.

The V and J genes are TRBV19 and TRBJ2-3, with a tentative D call TRBD2 (6 bases). The length of the CDR3 is 15 residues. Trimming removed 1 base at V and 1 base at J, with 9 bases between. CDR1 LNHDA and CDR2 SQIVND come from the germline V gene (reference sequence). The DNA of the CDR3 is TGTGCCAGTAGTATAGTAGGGGAGGGCACAGATACGCAGTATTTT. It is translated as CASSIVGEGTDTQYF.

The chain is built from TRBV27 and TRBJ2-7; D possibly corresponds to TRBD1 (5 bases). V lost 0 bases and J lost 3, with 9 bases in between. Germline V gene lookup returns CDR1 MNHEY and CDR2 SMNVEV (reference sequence). This CDR3 contains 14 residues. This CDR3 reads CASSLSQGIYEQYF. In nucleotides, the CDR3 is TGTGCCAGCAGTTTATCCCAGGGTATCTACGAGCAGTACTTC.

CDR3 amino acids: CASSPPRGTEAFF. The CDR3 region has the DNA TGCGCCAGCAGCCCCCCCCGGGGAACTGAAGCTTTCTTT. The chain employs TRBV5-1 and TRBJ1-1; D remains ambiguous. In germline, CDR1 is SGHRS, CDR2 YFSETQ. The CDR3 covers 13 residues. Trimming took off 4 bases at V and 5 bases at J, with 12 bases between the two ends.

The chain couples TRBV10-3 to TRBJ2-3; no clear D. The CDR3 loop spans 15 amino acids. CDR1 and CDR2 (germline): ENHRY, SYGVKD. V shed 2 bases and J shed 2 bases, with 11 bases lying between them. In DNA form, the CDR3 reads TGTGCCATCAGTGAGAGCAATACTCTCACAGATACGCAGTATTTT. Residues: CAISESNTLTDTQYF.

This clone was found once. This rearrangement joins TRBV9 to TRBJ2-1; 8 bases map to TRBD2. Per the germline V gene, CDR1 is SGDLS and CDR2 is YYNGEE. This CDR3 is 15 amino acids long. V trimming: 4 bases; J trimming: 9 bases; junction bases outside the gene matches: 12. In nucleotides, the CDR3 is TGTGCCAGCAGCTCCAGAGCAGCGGGGGATAGTGAGCAGTTCTTC. Protein sequence: CASSSRAAGDSEQFF. Full variable domain (outside the CDR3, taken from reference TRBV9 and TRBJ2-1): DSGVTQTPKHLITATGQRVTLRCSPRSGDLSVYWYQQSLDQGLQFLIQYYNGEERAKGNILERFSAQQFPDLHSELNLSSLELGDSALYFCASSSRAAGDSEQFFGPGTRLTVL.

The chain links TRBV30 to TRBJ1-1, with no clear D. Germline CDR1 GTSNPN, CDR2 SVGIG (reference sequence). This CDR3 has 12 residues. Trimming stripped 0 bases from V and 7 bases from J, with 9 bases between. CDR3 loop: CAWSVAANEAFF. The CDR3, as DNA: TGTGCCTGGAGTGTAGCGGCCAATGAAGCTTTCTTT. The whole variable domain, filled in from reference TRBV30 and TRBJ1-1, reads SQTIHQWPATLVQPVGSPLSLECTVEGTSNPNLYWYRQAAGRGLQLLFYSVGIGQISSEVPQNLSASRPQDRQFILSSKKLLLSDSGFYLCAWSVAANEAFFGQGTRLTVV.

V usage is TRBV27 and J usage is TRBJ1-2; 9 bases align to TRBD1. The germline V gene encodes CDR1 MNHEY and CDR2 SMNVEV (reference sequence). J lost 5 bases, V lost 5 bases, and 6 bases had no gene match. CDR3 length: 14 amino acids. The DNA of the CDR3 is TGTGCCAGCAGTCCCTTGACAGGGGGTTATGGCTACACCTTC. This codes for CASSPLTGGYGYTF.

The chain carries TRBV7-2 and TRBJ1-2, with a possible D match to TRBD1 (5 bases). The germline V and J ends were trimmed by 5 bases and 2 bases, with 12 bases remaining between them. The CDR3 consists of 14 residues. Germline V gene data show CDR1 as SGHTA and CDR2 as FQGNSA. In DNA, the CDR3 is TGTGCCAGCAGCCCCGGACCAGGGAACTATGGCTACACCTTC. As protein: CASSPGPGNYGYTF.

V is TRBV19 and J is TRBJ1-1; TRBD1 agrees at 9 bases. CDR3 size: 15 residues. Germline assignment: CDR1 LNHDA and CDR2 SQIVND (reference sequence). J was trimmed by 0 bases and V by 6 bases; bases with no gene match: 5. The CDR3 DNA follows: TGTGCCAGTAGACCGACAGGGGGGATGAACACTGAAGCTTTCTTT. This translates into CASRPTGGMNTEAFF.

CDR3 DNA sequence: TGTGCCAGCACCACGTCAGGGAACTATGGCTACACCTTC. Encoded protein: CASTTSGNYGYTF. The J gene is TRBJ1-2, the V gene TRBV6-5; possibly TRBD1 for D (5 bases). V lost 7 bases and J lost 2, with 11 bases in between. CDR3 length: 13 amino acids. Germline V gene data show CDR1 as MNHEY and CDR2 as SVGAGI.

This rearrangement joins TRBV6-2 or TRBV6-3 to TRBJ2-7; 7 bases agree with TRBD1. The CDR3 loop spans 13 amino acids. J gave up 3 bases and V 6 bases, and 5 bases lay outside the gene matches. Germline V gene lookup returns CDR1 MNHEY and CDR2 SVGEGT. CDR3 nucleotide sequence: TGTGCCAGCAGCCCTGACAGGGACTACGAGCAGTACTTC. Protein sequence: CASSPDRDYEQYF.

This clone was found a few times. The chain employs TRBV9 and TRBJ2-2; D is perhaps TRBD2 (6 bases). This CDR3 is built from 12 residues. V dropped 4 bases and J dropped 8 bases, with 9 bases sitting between them. Germline values: CDR1 SGDLS, CDR2 YYNGEE. CDR3 protein: CASSLEGGELFF. DNA of the CDR3: TGTGCCAGCAGCCTGGAGGGTGGGGAGCTGTTTTTT.

The chain uses TRBV7-9 and TRBJ2-5, with D possibly TRBD2 on 5 matching bases. The V and J ends lost 3 bases and 3 bases respectively, with 8 bases between them. The germline CDR1 and CDR2 sequences are SEHNR and FQNEAQ (reference sequence). This CDR3 is built from 13 residues. CDR3 residues: CASSFPGEETQYF. The CDR3 DNA sequence: TGTGCCAGCAGCTTCCCCGGGGAAGAGACCCAGTACTTC.

V is TRBV7-8 and J is TRBJ2-7, with D uncertain. The CDR3 runs 13 residues. The germline V gene has CDR1 SGHVS and CDR2 FQNEAQ. With 4 bases removed from V and 3 bases from J, the gap between germline ends came to 10 bases. CDR3: CASSSLEIYEQYF. The CDR3 DNA follows: TGTGCCAGCAGCTCCTTGGAAATCTACGAGCAGTACTTC.

This clone showed up just once. The chain links TRBV3-1 (or the pseudogene TRBV3-2) to TRBJ1-2; 8 bases agree with TRBD1. The CDR3 is made up of 18 amino acids. Looked up from germline, CDR1 is LGHDT and CDR2 is YNNKEL (reference sequence). V lost 0 bases, J lost 4 bases, and 13 bases stayed unmatched. CDR3: CASSQESGTGYTGYGYTF. The CDR3 DNA sequence: TGTGCCAGCAGCCAAGAGTCCGGGACAGGCTATACGGGCTATGGCTACACCTTC.

This chain uses TRBV19 with TRBJ2-2, with 8 nucleotides matching TRBD1. Germline lookup yields CDR1 LNHDA and CDR2 SQIVND (reference sequence). Losses at the gene ends were 7 bases for V and 4 bases for J; bases not matched to a gene: 8. This CDR3 has 15 amino acids. The CDR3 reads CASTGQGVSTGELFF. In DNA, the CDR3 is TGTGCCAGTACCGGACAGGGAGTTTCCACCGGGGAGCTGTTTTTT.

The rearrangement joins TRBV7-9 to TRBJ2-3; TRBD1 agrees at 7 bases. This CDR3 is 15 amino acids long. V was pared by 3 bases and J by 5 bases, with 8 bases of the junction left unmatched. The germline CDR1 and CDR2 sequences are SEHNR and FQNEAQ (reference sequence). Here the CDR3 DNA reads TGTGCCAGCAGCTTTGGACAGGAATCAAGAGATACGCAGTATTTT. Amino acids: CASSFGQESRDTQYF. Combining the CDR3 with reference TRBV7-9 and TRBJ2-3 gives the whole variable domain DTGVSQNPRHKITKRGQNVTFRCDPISEHNRLYWYRQTLGQGPEFLTYFQNEAQLEKSRLLSDRFSAERPKGSFSTLEIQRTEQGDSAMYLCASSFGQESRDTQYFGPGTRLTVL.

V and J are TRBV7-2 and TRBJ2-3, with 12 bases identical to TRBD2. Losses at the gene ends were 5 bases for V and 4 bases for J; bases not matched to a gene: 7. The CDR3 consists of 16 residues. CDR1 SGHTA and CDR2 FQGNSA come from the germline V gene. The CDR3 loop is CASSLNLAGGPDTQYF. The CDR3 bases are TGTGCCAGCAGCCTCAACCTAGCGGGGGGGCCAGATACGCAGTATTTT.

This chain connects TRBV7-9 to TRBJ2-1, with 10 bases that match TRBD2. CDR1 and CDR2 (germline): SEHNR, FQNEAQ (reference sequence). The CDR3 is 15 residues long. The V gene end was trimmed by 2 bases and the J gene end by 4 bases; junction bases not matched to a gene: 2. CDR3 region: CASSLSGGEYNEQFF. In DNA form, the CDR3 reads TGTGCCAGCAGCTTAAGCGGGGGGGAGTACAATGAGCAGTTCTTC.

The J gene is TRBJ2-7, the V gene TRBV2, with D tentatively TRBD1 or TRBD2 (5 bases each). The CDR3 is 12 residues long. V shed 8 bases and J shed 5 bases, with 13 bases lying between them. CDR1 and CDR2 from the germline V gene are SNHLY and FYNNEI. In nucleotides, the CDR3 is TGTGCCAGCGATGCCGGGGCAGACGAGCAGTACTTC. It specifies CASDAGADEQYF.

This chain connects TRBV5-4 to TRBJ1-1, with D uncertain. The length of the CDR3 is 13 residues. Germline V gene data show CDR1 as SGHNT and CDR2 as YYREEE (reference sequence). Trimming took 4 bases from V and 5 from J, leaving 12 bases between them. The CDR3 spells CASSDQSWTEAFF. CDR3 sequence (DNA): TGTGCCAGCAGCGATCAATCTTGGACTGAAGCTTTCTTT.

The chain links TRBV19 to TRBJ2-7; tentatively, D is TRBD2 (6 bases). This CDR3 contains 11 residues. Germline values: CDR1 LNHDA, CDR2 SQIVND (reference sequence). V lost 8 bases to trimming and J lost 5 bases, with 10 bases between them. The chain's CDR3 is CASGGIHEQYF. CDR3 bases: TGTGCCAGTGGGGGGATCCACGAGCAGTACTTC.

CDR3 coding DNA: TGTGCCAGCAGCTCAGAGATGGCAGGGGGTATTCAGCCCCAGCATTTT. It encodes CASSSEMAGGIQPQHF. The chain uses TRBV7-8 and TRBJ1-5; TRBD1 matches at 7 bases. V dropped 4 bases and J dropped 6; count of bases not matched to a gene: 12. CDR1 SGHVS and CDR2 FQNEAQ come from the germline V gene. The CDR3 has 16 amino acids.

The chain joins TRBV15 to TRBJ1-5; 7 bases are shared with TRBD1. Trimming took 11 bases from V and 2 from J; bases not matched to a gene: 12. There are 15 residues in the CDR3. Per germline, CDR1 LNHNV and CDR2 YYDKDF (reference sequence). The CDR3 protein is CAVAPTGEGNQPQHF. The CDR3 DNA follows: TGTGCCGTAGCCCCAACAGGGGAGGGCAATCAGCCCCAGCATTTT.

This chain joins TRBV27 and TRBJ2-2; D is possibly TRBD1 (6 bases). The CDR3 covers 12 residues. Looked up from germline, CDR1 is MNHEY and CDR2 is SMNVEV (reference sequence). V lost 10 bases and J 5 bases, leaving 11 bases between the germline ends. CDR3 nucleotides: TGTGCCACAGGGGTGAGAACCGGGGAGCTGTTTTTT. Translating it yields CATGVRTGELFF.

The chain has TRBV10-3 and TRBJ2-3, with 11 bases aligning to TRBD2. This CDR3 has 17 residues. Germline-derived CDR1 and CDR2 are ENHRY and SYGVKD. Trimming took 3 bases from V and 5 from J; bases not matched to a gene: 10. DNA for the CDR3: TGTGCCATCAGTGAAAATCTAGCGGGGGGCGGTGGAGATACGCAGTATTTT. Its translation is CAISENLAGGGGDTQYF.

Here the CDR3 reads CASSLGATEAFF. The CDR3 nucleotides read TGTGCCAGCAGTTTAGGCGCTACTGAAGCTTTCTTT. The rearrangement joins TRBV28 to TRBJ1-1; D is uncertain. Germline CDR1 MDHEN, CDR2 SYDVKM. V lost 2 bases and J 5 bases, leaving 6 bases between the germline ends. CDR3 length: 12 amino acids. The whole variable domain, remainder taken from reference TRBV28 and TRBJ1-1, is DVKVTQSSRYLVKRTGEKVFLECVQDMDHENMFWYRQDPGLGLRLIYFSYDVKMKEKGDIPEGYSVSREKKERFSLILESASTNQTSMYLCASSLGATEAFFGQGTRLTVV.

The rearrangement links TRBV4-1 to TRBJ2-7, with unresolved D. CDR3 length: 13 residues. The germline gives CDR1 MGHRA, CDR2 YSYEKL. Trimming took 5 bases from V and 3 from J, leaving 11 bases between them. The CDR3 region is CASSSTGNYEQYF. CDR3 DNA: TGCGCCAGCAGCTCCACGGGCAACTACGAGCAGTACTTC.

In this sample, this clone turned up once. This chain connects TRBV12-3 or TRBV12-4 to TRBJ1-2; D gene unclear. This CDR3 region has 12 residues. Trimming pared 10 bases from V and 7 bases from J, leaving 16 bases between. CDR3 loop: CANKTGEIGYTF. CDR3 coding DNA: TGTGCCAACAAGACGGGAGAGATTGGCTACACCTTC.

CDR3 protein: CATRTGGDAFF. In nucleotides, the CDR3 is TGTGCCACCCGGACAGGGGGCGATGCTTTCTTT. The V gene is TRBV19, the J gene TRBJ1-1; 11 bases map to TRBD1. V lost 10 bases, J lost 11 bases, and 6 bases stayed unmatched. Germline V gene data show CDR1 as LNHDA and CDR2 as SQIVND (reference sequence). CDR3 size: 11 residues.

The chain recombines TRBV7-9 with TRBJ1-2; D ambiguous. The V gene lost 5 bases and the J gene lost 2 bases, with 12 bases spanning the gap. Germline assignment: CDR1 SEHNR and CDR2 FQNEAQ (reference sequence). The CDR3 consists of 14 residues. CDR3 region: CASSLPDRNYGYTF. Written as DNA, the CDR3 is TGTGCCAGCAGCCTACCCGACCGGAACTATGGCTACACCTTC.

The rearrangement links TRBV19 to TRBJ1-1, with D possibly matching TRBD1 (5 bases). This CDR3 spans 15 amino acids. Trimming took off 4 bases at V and 5 bases at J, with 17 bases between the two ends. CDR1 LNHDA and CDR2 SQIVND come from the germline V gene (reference sequence). The CDR3 DNA reads as TGTGCCAGTAGTACTCTCCGGGGACCGGGAACTGAAGCTTTCTTT. This codes for CASSTLRGPGTEAFF.